The 21 T cell receptor beta chains below were found in one sample sequenced in a study of cytomegalovirus exposure and HLA in healthy donors. This PCR relied on a set of 60 Vbeta primers and 13 Jbeta primers. Sequencing was performed with immunoSEQ multiplex PCR; in TCRdb, only in-frame clones are kept and a portion is missing. The repertoire holds about 92,000 clones, with 60% to 85% as singletons. Sequencing was carried out using PBMCs. All receptors derive from a man aged 45-65 years in good health and CMV-seropositive.

V usage is TRBV19 and J usage is TRBJ2-1; D may be TRBD1 (6 bases). The CDR3 loop spans 14 amino acids. The V end was cut by 6 bases, the J end by 2 bases, with 11 bases between. Germline V gene data show CDR1 as LNHDA and CDR2 as SQIVND (reference sequence). CDR3 in amino acids: CASRRTEPYNEQFF. As DNA, the CDR3 is TGTGCCAGTAGGAGGACAGAACCCTACAATGAGCAGTTCTTC.

J is TRBJ2-2 and V is TRBV6-5; D might be TRBD1 (6 bases). Trimming stripped 8 bases from V and 8 bases from J, with 18 bases between. Germline CDR1 reads MNHEY; CDR2 reads SVGAGI. The CDR3 runs 14 residues. The CDR3 loop is CASLEQGGLGELFF. The CDR3 coding sequence is TGTGCCAGCCTTGAACAGGGTGGTTTGGGGGAGCTGTTTTTT.

The rearrangement links TRBV5-1 to TRBJ2-1; D possibly corresponds to TRBD1 (5 bases). The germline V gene encodes CDR1 SGHRS and CDR2 YFSETQ. This CDR3 is built from 16 residues. Deletions cut 1 base from V and 1 base from J, with 12 bases between. The CDR3 DNA sequence: TGCGCCAGCAGCTTGTCAGGGTCTCTTTCCTACAATGAGCAGTTCTTC. Amino acid sequence: CASSLSGSLSYNEQFF.

V gene TRBV5-6 combines with J gene TRBJ2-3; 10 bases line up with TRBD1. The V gene's germline CDR1 is SGHDT and CDR2 YYEEEE. V dropped 3 bases and J dropped 3; count of bases not matched to a gene: 4. CDR3 length: 15 residues. CDR3 in amino acids: CASSSGQGGTDTQYF. DNA for the CDR3: TGTGCCAGCAGCTCTGGACAGGGGGGAACAGATACGCAGTATTTT.

V gene TRBV11-2 combines with J gene TRBJ2-7; 8 bases agree with TRBD2. Losses at the gene ends were 0 bases for V and 0 bases for J; bases not matched to a gene: 1. Per germline, CDR1 SGHAT and CDR2 FQNNGV. CDR3 length: 15 amino acids. The CDR3 reads CASSLDGTSSYEQYF. For the CDR3, the DNA is TGTGCCAGCAGCTTAGACGGGACTAGCTCCTACGAGCAGTACTTC.

The genes are TRBV5-6 and TRBJ2-5; tentatively, D is TRBD2 (6 bases). V was pared by 3 bases and J by 2 bases, with 8 bases between. This CDR3 is 13 amino acids long. Per germline, CDR1 SGHDT and CDR2 YYEEEE. CDR3 residues: CASSSGLQETQYF. The CDR3 region has the DNA TGTGCCAGCAGCTCGGGACTTCAAGAGACCCAGTACTTC.

V gene TRBV28 combines with J gene TRBJ1-2; 8 bases map to TRBD1. After removal of 5 bases from V and 8 bases from J, the junction contained 13 bases not matched to a gene. The CDR3 extends over 15 amino acids. Germline V CDR1 and CDR2: MDHEN, SYDVKM. Here the CDR3 DNA reads TGTGCCAGCAGTCCTCCCCCGGGCAGGGGGCAGGGCTACACCTTC. Translated: CASSPPPGRGQGYTF.

The chain carries TRBV9 and TRBJ2-7; TRBD2 agrees at 11 bases. Per the germline V gene, CDR1 is SGDLS and CDR2 is YYNGEE. Trimming at V came to 0 bases and at J to 3 bases, leaving 2 bases not matched to a gene. CDR3 length equals 15 residues. The CDR3 coding sequence is TGTGCCAGCAGCGTAGGGCTAGCGGGGGGCTACGAGCAGTACTTC. Protein sequence: CASSVGLAGGYEQYF.

This sequence joins TRBV7-9 and TRBJ1-2, with 7 bases that match TRBD1. Per germline, CDR1 SEHNR and CDR2 FQNEAQ (reference sequence). CDR3 length equals 15 residues. V lost 1 base, J lost 8 bases, and 10 bases stayed unmatched. This CDR3 reads CASSLDRDRVRGYTF. DNA for the CDR3: TGTGCCAGCAGCTTAGACCGCGACAGGGTCAGGGGCTACACCTTC.

Comment on this clone: The junction differs from germline at one of its ends, possibly a read error. The chain carries TRBV19 and TRBJ1-3, with 7 nucleotides matching TRBD1. The CDR3 is made up of 13 amino acids. Germline V gene data show CDR1 as LNHDA and CDR2 as SQIVND (reference sequence). The DNA of the CDR3 is TGTGGCTCGGGACAGAACTCTGGAAACACCATACATTTT. This translates into CGSGQNSGNTIHF. The whole variable domain, filled in from reference TRBV19 and TRBJ1-3, reads DGGITQSPKYLFRKEGQNVTLSCEQNLNHDAMYWYRQDPGQGLRLIYYSQIVNDFQKGDIAEGYSVSREKKESFPLTVTSAQKNPTAFYLCGSGQNSGNTIHFGEGSWLTVV.

J is TRBJ1-3 and V is TRBV7-8, with TRBD1 identical over 8 bases. Trimming took 5 bases from V and 7 from J; bases not matched to a gene: 4. This CDR3 comprises 13 residues. The germline gives CDR1 SGHVS, CDR2 FQNEAQ. CDR3 coding DNA: TGTGCCAGCAGCCCAAACAGGGGGAACACCATATATTTT. It specifies CASSPNRGNTIYF. The full variable domain, rest sourced from reference TRBV7-8 and TRBJ1-3, is GAGVSQSPRYKVAKRGQDVALRCDPISGHVSLFWYQQALGQGPEFLTYFQNEAQLDKSGLPSDRFFAERPEGSVSTLKIQRTQQEDSAVYLCASSPNRGNTIYFGEGSWLTVV.

The V gene is TRBV9, the J gene TRBJ1-2, with 10 positions matching TRBD1. V lost 3 bases and J lost 6; bases outside the gene matches: 11. The CDR3 runs to 16 residues. In germline, CDR1 is SGDLS, CDR2 YYNGEE. The CDR3 DNA is TGTGCCAGCAGCGCCGGCTGGACAGGGGGTATTCATGGCTACACCTTC. Translation: CASSAGWTGGIHGYTF.

The chain carries TRBV6-1 and TRBJ1-6; 9 nucleotides agree with TRBD1. The CDR3 covers 16 residues. Germline-derived CDR1 and CDR2 are MNHNS and SASEGT. J was trimmed by 10 bases and V by 0 bases; bases with no gene match: 7. The CDR3 is CASSEAGTGTGSPLHF. CDR3 DNA sequence: TGTGCCAGCAGTGAAGCGGGGACAGGGACGGGCTCACCCCTCCACTTT.

This clone was seen once. The chain joins TRBV4-3 to TRBJ1-5; D call uncertain. Germline CDR1 LGHNA, CDR2 YSLEER. Deletions cut 0 bases from V and 2 bases from J, with 11 bases between. The CDR3 loop spans 16 amino acids. Written as DNA, the CDR3 is TGCGCCAGCAGCCAAGAACGGTACAGAGGCAATCAGCCCCAGCATTTT. Translated: CASSQERYRGNQPQHF.

This clone was seen a handful of times. This chain links TRBV13 with TRBJ2-3, with 13 bases that match TRBD2. The CDR3 runs to 16 residues. The ends lost 5 bases at V and 5 bases at J; junction bases unmatched: 7. Germline lookup yields CDR1 PRHDT and CDR2 FYEKMQ (reference sequence). The CDR3 sequence: CASSALAGGAVDTQYF. CDR3 sequence (DNA): TGTGCCAGCAGCGCACTAGCGGGGGGGGCTGTAGATACGCAGTATTTT.

The gene calls are TRBV30 and TRBJ1-5; D may be TRBD1 (6 bases). This CDR3 contains 14 residues. The germline V and J ends were trimmed by 5 bases and 0 bases, with 11 bases remaining between them. CDR1 is GTSNPN, CDR2 SVGIG, per germline (reference sequence). CDR3 in amino acids: CAWGQITSNQPQHF. In DNA, the CDR3 is TGTGCCTGGGGACAGATAACTAGCAATCAGCCCCAGCATTTT. The full variable domain, with the rest looked up from reference TRBV30 and TRBJ1-5, is SQTIHQWPATLVQPVGSPLSLECTVEGTSNPNLYWYRQAAGRGLQLLFYSVGIGQISSEVPQNLSASRPQDRQFILSSKKLLLSDSGFYLCAWGQITSNQPQHFGDGTRLSIL.

This clone has just one count. The V gene is TRBV6-5, the J gene TRBJ1-2, with 7 bases identical to TRBD1. Germline CDR1 is MNHEY and CDR2 is SVGAGI. J gave up 6 bases and V 6 bases, and 10 bases lay outside the gene matches. There are 14 residues in the CDR3. Written as DNA, the CDR3 is TGTGCCAGCAGCCTAGACAGGGAGCGGGATGGCTACACCTTC. Residues: CASSLDRERDGYTF.

This clone was seen a single time. The chain couples TRBV2 to TRBJ1-1, with TRBD1 as a possible D gene (6 bases). From germline, CDR1 is SNHLY and CDR2 FYNNEI. This CDR3 has 14 residues. V was clipped by 8 bases and J by 1 base, with 14 bases between them. The CDR3 is CASLGYRENTEAFF. The CDR3 DNA reads TGTGCCAGCTTGGGATACAGGGAGAACACTGAAGCTTTCTTT. Full variable domain (rest looked up from reference TRBV2 and TRBJ1-1): EPEVTQTPSHQVTQMGQEVILRCVPISNHLYFYWYRQILGQKVEFLVSFYNNEISEKSEIFDDQFSVERPDGSNFTLKIRSTKLEDSAMYFCASLGYRENTEAFFGQGTRLTVV.

This clone appeared a few times. This chain links TRBV5-6 with TRBJ1-2; no clear D. Trimming took 7 bases from V and 6 from J, leaving 10 bases between them. There are 11 residues in the CDR3. Germline lookup yields CDR1 SGHDT and CDR2 YYEEEE. CDR3 in amino acids: CASRRTDGYTF. The CDR3, as DNA: TGTGCCAGCCGCCGGACTGATGGCTACACCTTC. The full variable domain, rest sourced from reference TRBV5-6 and TRBJ1-2, is DAGVTQSPTHLIKTRGQQVTLRCSPKSGHDTVSWYQQALGQGPQFIFQYYEEEERQRGNFPDRFSGHQFPNYSSELNVNALLLGDSALYLCASRRTDGYTFGSGTRLTVV.

The CDR3 reads CASSLGGTNNSPLHF. The CDR3, as DNA: TGTGCCAGCAGTTTAGGTGGGACAAATAATTCACCCCTCCACTTT. The chain has TRBV27 and TRBJ1-6; tentative D call: TRBD1 (6 bases). Per the germline V gene, CDR1 is MNHEY and CDR2 is SMNVEV (reference sequence). This CDR3 comprises 15 residues. V gave up 2 bases and J gave up 5 bases, with 10 bases separating them.

In its sample, this clone was seen once. This chain connects TRBV25-1 to TRBJ2-3; D might be TRBD1 (5 bases). Germline V CDR1 and CDR2: MGHDK, SYGVNS. V lost 3 bases and J lost 3, with 7 bases in between. The CDR3 totals 13 residues. In DNA, the CDR3 is TGTGCCAGCAGTGACAGGGTAACAGATACGCAGTATTTT. Translation: CASSDRVTDTQYF.